The sequence of this TCR beta chain was determined in a study of blood T cell repertoires in COVID-19. Germline loops: CDR1 SEHNR, CDR2 FQNEAQ (reference sequence). The V end lost 3 bases, the J end lost 4 bases, and 12 bases lay between the germline ends. The CDR3 is 15 amino acids. The repertoire was sequenced with immunoSEQ multiplex PCR; TCRdb's copy has only in-frame clones and lacks some. Here the sample spans 140,000 to 150,000 clones, approximately 85% being singletons. This clone showed up many times. This TCR was sampled from a man between 65 and 85 years old with acute or convalescent COVID-19. Sample: peripheral blood. The chain combines TRBV7-9 with TRBJ1-4; D is unclear. CDR3 region: CASSLAGGGNEKLFF. CDR3 nucleotide sequence: TGTGCCAGCAGCTTGGCGGGCGGTGGTAATGAAAAACTGTTTTTT. Supplemented by reference TRBV7-9 and TRBJ1-4, the full variable domain reads DTGVSQNPRHKITKRGQNVTFRCDPISEHNRLYWYRQTLGQGPEFLTYFQNEAQLEKSRLLSDRFSAERPKGSFSTLEIQRTEQGDSAMYLCASSLAGGGNEKLFFGSGTQLSVL.